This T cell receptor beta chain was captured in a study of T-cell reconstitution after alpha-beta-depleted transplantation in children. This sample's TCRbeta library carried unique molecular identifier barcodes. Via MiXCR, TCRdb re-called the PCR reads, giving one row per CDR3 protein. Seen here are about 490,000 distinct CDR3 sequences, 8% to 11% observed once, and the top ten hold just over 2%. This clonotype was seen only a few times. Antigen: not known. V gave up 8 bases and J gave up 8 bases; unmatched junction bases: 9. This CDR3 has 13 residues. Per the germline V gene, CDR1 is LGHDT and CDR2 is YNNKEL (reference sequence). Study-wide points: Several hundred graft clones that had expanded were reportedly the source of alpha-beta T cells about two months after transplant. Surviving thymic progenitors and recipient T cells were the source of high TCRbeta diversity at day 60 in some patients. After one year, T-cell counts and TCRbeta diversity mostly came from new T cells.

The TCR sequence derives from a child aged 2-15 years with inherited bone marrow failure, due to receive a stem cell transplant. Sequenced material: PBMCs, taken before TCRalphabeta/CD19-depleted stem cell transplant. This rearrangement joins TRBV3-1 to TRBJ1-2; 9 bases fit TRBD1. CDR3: CASEKRTGDGYTF. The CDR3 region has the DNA TGTGCCAGCGAGAAGAGGACAGGGGACGGCTACACCTTC.